The sequence of this TCR beta chain was determined in a study of regulatory T cells in long-lasting Graves disease. Study observations and caveats: Study was limited to peripheral blood, excluding thyroid tissue. More public clonotypes were shared by persistent patients (around 3,000) than by new patients (about 970).

This clonotype was seen at least ten times. Its specificity is not known. The time point here: newly diagnosed GD, antithyroid drugs for less than 3 months. There was RNA extracted from PBMCs, and the TCR library was made from it. With EDTA tubes as the receptacles, roughly 9.7 milliliters of peripheral blood were drawn. iRepertoire HTBI primers and Arm-PCR of CDR3 regions built TCR beta libraries. Original processing notes: Overall, samples carried approximately 60 TRBV and around 15 TRBJ segments. TCRdb processed the multiplex PCR reads anew with MiXCR; each CDR3 protein has one entry. TCRdb's processing, not the authors' own work, is the source of the V and J calls. The table has under 300,000 distinct CDR3 sequences, around 18% seen once. The V end lost 3 bases, the J end lost 4 bases, and 7 bases lay between the germline ends. Looked up from germline, CDR1 is LNHDA and CDR2 is SQIVND (reference sequence). CDR3 size: 12 residues.

The TCR originated in a female donor with Graves disease. The chain employs TRBV19 and TRBJ2-7, with D hard to call. Here the sequenced sample was peripheral blood mononuclear cells (PBMCs), taken at new diagnosis, from a patient treated with antithyroid drugs. The CDR3 bases are TGTGCCAGTAGTATGAGCGAATACGAGCAGTACTTC. Encoded protein: CASSMSEYEQYF.